The present TCR beta chain was sequenced within a study of T cell repertoires in cytomegalovirus infection. Findings of the study overall: Pooled public TCR beta family frequency picked out CMV carriers with the relevant HLA.

The length of the CDR3 is 16 residues. The J segment lost 7 bases and the V segment lost 1 base, leaving 7 bases of the junction unmatched. CDR1 and CDR2 from the germline V gene are LGHNT and FRNRAP. TCRdb reprocessed the reads via MiXCR and lists one record per CDR3 protein. The repertoire holds 150,000 to 200,000 distinct CDR3 sequences, with 25% to 30% as singletons. This clonotype was detected only a few times. Its antigen remains unknown. Sequencing was performed on PBMCs. The clonotype originates from a human donor in good health (CMV status not recorded). Some clones in this sample may be carry-over from other donors' samples. J is TRBJ2-2 and V is TRBV12-5; 9 bases agree with TRBD1. In DNA form, the CDR3 reads TGTGCTAGTGGTTTGGCGGACAGGGGTGAAGGCGGGGAGCTGTTTTTT. Translating gives CASGLADRGEGGELFF.